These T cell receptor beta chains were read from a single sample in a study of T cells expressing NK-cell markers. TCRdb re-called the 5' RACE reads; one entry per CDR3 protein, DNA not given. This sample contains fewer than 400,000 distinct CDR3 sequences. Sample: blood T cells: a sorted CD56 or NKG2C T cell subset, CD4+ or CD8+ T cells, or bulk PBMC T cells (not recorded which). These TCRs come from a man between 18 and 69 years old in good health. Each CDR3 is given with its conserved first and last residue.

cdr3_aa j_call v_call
CSVEEPGVEDEQYF TRBJ2-7 TRBV29-1
CASSWNGASGGYNEQFF TRBJ2-1 TRBV5-1
CSARELGGGHSNQPQHF TRBJ1-5 TRBV20-1
CASSEPGGLFEQFF TRBJ2-1 TRBV25-1
CASSSSGHVNTEAFF TRBJ1-1 TRBV27
CASSSYREDGYTF TRBJ1-2 TRBV12-3/TRBV12-4
CASSLGVTRGVTGELFF TRBJ2-2 TRBV5-1
CSAGLFRAYGYTF TRBJ1-2 TRBV20-1
CASSYSTGLADTQYF TRBJ2-3 TRBV6-5
CAISEGGAKNIQYF TRBJ2-4 TRBV10-3
CASSLVTSGAREQFF TRBJ2-1 TRBV5-1
CASSPKGTSNYGYTF TRBJ1-2 TRBV18
CASSVDTKQNTEAFF TRBJ1-1 TRBV19
CASSSARTGGYNEQFF TRBJ2-1 TRBV7-8
CSARGKGANTEAFF TRBJ1-1 TRBV20-1
CASTGGVIAKNIQYF TRBJ2-4 TRBV6-1
CASSLARGSSQETQYF TRBJ2-5 TRBV7-2
CASSAGGEQFF TRBJ2-1 TRBV7-7
CASSLQGQGVNEQFF TRBJ2-1 TRBV28
CASSIEFRQGQYF TRBJ2-7 TRBV7-8
CAWSPDSEANYGYTF TRBJ1-2 TRBV30
CSAPGQGYTEAFF TRBJ1-1 TRBV20-1
CASSEYGGRGREETQYF TRBJ2-5 TRBV25-1
CASSLVAPPQETQYF TRBJ2-5 TRBV11-2
CASSLEVAGTYEQYF TRBJ2-7 TRBV5-1
CASSYSNQAEQFF TRBJ2-1 TRBV6-5
CASSLKATGLVYNEQFF TRBJ2-1 TRBV7-2
CASIHRDRARGYGYTF TRBJ1-2 TRBV6-1
CASSEVSRGGWYNEQFF TRBJ2-1 TRBV6-1
CSARTASLGGKQYF TRBJ2-7 TRBV20-1
CATSDVGSNSNEQFF TRBJ2-1 TRBV24-1
CASSETGYTEAFF TRBJ1-1 TRBV7-3
CASSQGGQGARGYTF TRBJ1-2 TRBV3-1
CASNTVQGINTEAFF TRBJ1-1 TRBV2
CSARNAGQGASNQPQHF TRBJ1-5 TRBV20-1
CASRLEGLAGGLERPQETQYF TRBJ2-5 TRBV12-2
CASSTGQYSNQPQHF TRBJ1-5 TRBV6-1
CASSILAGGLIEQFF TRBJ2-1 TRBV27
CASSFFLDKSYEQYF TRBJ2-7 TRBV12-3/TRBV12-4